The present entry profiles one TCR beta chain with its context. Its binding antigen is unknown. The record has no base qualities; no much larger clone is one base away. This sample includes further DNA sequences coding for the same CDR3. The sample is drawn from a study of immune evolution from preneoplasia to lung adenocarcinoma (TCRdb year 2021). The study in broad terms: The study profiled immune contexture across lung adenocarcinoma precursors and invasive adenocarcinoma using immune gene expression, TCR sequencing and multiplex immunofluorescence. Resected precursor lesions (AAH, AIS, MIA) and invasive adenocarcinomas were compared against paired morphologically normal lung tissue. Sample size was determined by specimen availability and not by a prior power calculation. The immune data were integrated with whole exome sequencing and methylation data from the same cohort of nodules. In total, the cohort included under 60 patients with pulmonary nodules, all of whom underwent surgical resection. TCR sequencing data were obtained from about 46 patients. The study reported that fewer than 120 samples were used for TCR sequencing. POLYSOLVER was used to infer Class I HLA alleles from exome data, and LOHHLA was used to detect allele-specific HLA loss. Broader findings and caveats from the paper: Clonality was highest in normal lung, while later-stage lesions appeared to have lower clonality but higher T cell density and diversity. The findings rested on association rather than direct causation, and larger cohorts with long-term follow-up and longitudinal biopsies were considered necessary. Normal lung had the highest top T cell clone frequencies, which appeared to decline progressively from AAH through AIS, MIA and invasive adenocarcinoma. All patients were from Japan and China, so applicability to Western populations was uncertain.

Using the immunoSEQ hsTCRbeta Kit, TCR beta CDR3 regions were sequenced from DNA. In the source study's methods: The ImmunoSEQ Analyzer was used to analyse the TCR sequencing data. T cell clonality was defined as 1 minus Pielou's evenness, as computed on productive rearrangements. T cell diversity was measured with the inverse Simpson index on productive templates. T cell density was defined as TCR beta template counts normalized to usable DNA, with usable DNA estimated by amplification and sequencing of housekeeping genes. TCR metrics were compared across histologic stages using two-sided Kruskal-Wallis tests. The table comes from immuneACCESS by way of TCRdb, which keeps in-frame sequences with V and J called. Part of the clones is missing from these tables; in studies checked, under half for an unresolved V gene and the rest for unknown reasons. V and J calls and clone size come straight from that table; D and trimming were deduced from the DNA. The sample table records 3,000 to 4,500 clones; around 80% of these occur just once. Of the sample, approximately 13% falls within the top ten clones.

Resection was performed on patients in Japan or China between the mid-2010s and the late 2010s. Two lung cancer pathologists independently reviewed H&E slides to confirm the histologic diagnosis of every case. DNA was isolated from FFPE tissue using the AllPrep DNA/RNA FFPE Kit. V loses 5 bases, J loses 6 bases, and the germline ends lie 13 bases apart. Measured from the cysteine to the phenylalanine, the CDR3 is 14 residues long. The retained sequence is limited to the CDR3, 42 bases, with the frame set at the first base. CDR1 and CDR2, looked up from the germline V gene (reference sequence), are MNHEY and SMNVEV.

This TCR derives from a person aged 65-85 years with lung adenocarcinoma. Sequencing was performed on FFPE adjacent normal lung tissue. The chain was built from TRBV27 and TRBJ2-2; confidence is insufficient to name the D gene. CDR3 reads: CASSPLRGAGELFF. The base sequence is TGTGCCAGCAGTCCTCTCCGAGGCGCCGGGGAGCTGTTTTTT.